Listed below are T cell receptor beta chains from one sample, sequenced in a study of brain T cells in children with intractable seizures. Only in-frame clones appear in the TCRdb table, and some are missing; sequencing was by immunoSEQ multiplex PCR. The sample gives 75,000 to 80,000 clones, roughly 91% of which show up once; about 1.4% is in the top ten. The input for sequencing was peripheral blood, taken at surgery. All receptors derive from a boy under three years old with tuberous sclerosis and intractable seizures. CDR3s include the opening cysteine and the closing phenylalanine or tryptophan. The D gene is left open where the match is weak. The listing skips clone size in some rows; elsewhere it reads once, few, many or a size class.

clone size	V gene	J gene	D gene	CDR3 DNA	CDR3 protein
-	TRBV27	TRBJ2-7	-	TGTGCCAGCAGTTCGTTTATGGCGGAAGCCTACGAGCAGTACTTC	CASSSFMAEAYEQYF
-	TRBV30	TRBJ1-2	-	TGTGCCTCAAACCCTTCTTTCGGGCGGAGTAACTATGGCTACACCTTC	CASNPSFGRSNYGYTF
-	TRBV29-1	TRBJ1-2	-	TGCAGCGTTGAGGTTGGCTACACCTTC	CSVEVGYTF
-	TRBV4-1	TRBJ1-2	TRBD1	TGCGCCAGCAGCCAAGTGGGACAGGGGCGCTATGGCTACACCTTC	CASSQVGQGRYGYTF
-	TRBV5-1	TRBJ1-2	TRBD1	TGCGCCAGCAGCTCGGACAGGGGTCATATCTATGGCTACACCTTC	CASSSDRGHIYGYTF
-	TRBV19	TRBJ1-1	-	TGTGCCAGTAGTATGCAGGGAAGGAACACTGAAGCTTTCTTT	CASSMQGRNTEAFF
-	TRBV27	TRBJ2-1	TRBD2	TGTGCCAGCAGTTTATCTTTACTAGCGTCCAATGAGCAGTTCTTC	CASSLSLLASNEQFF
-	TRBV5-1	TRBJ1-1	TRBD1	TGCGCCAGCAGGTTGGAGGGGACAGGGTGGGGGAACACTGAAGCTTTCTTT	CASRLEGTGWGNTEAFF
-	TRBV6-2/TRBV6-3	TRBJ2-1	TRBD2	TGTGCCAGCAGTTGGCAACTAGCGGGGCGCGGCTCCTACAATGAGCAGTTCTTC	CASSWQLAGRGSYNEQFF
once	TRBV2	TRBJ2-1	TRBD2	TGTGCCAGCAGTGAACGGGGACTAGCGGGAGACAATGAGCAGTTCTTC	CASSERGLAGDNEQFF